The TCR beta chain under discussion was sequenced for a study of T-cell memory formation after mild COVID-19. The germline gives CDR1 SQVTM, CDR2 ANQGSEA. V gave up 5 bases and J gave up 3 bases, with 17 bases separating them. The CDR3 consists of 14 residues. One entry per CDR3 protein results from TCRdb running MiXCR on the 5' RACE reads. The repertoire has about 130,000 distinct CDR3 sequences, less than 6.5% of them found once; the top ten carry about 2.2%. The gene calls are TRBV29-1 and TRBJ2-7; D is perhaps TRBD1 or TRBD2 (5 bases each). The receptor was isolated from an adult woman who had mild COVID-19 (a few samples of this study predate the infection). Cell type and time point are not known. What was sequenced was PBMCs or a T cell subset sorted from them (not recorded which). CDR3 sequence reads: CSVTPRGEVYEQYF. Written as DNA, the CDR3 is TGCAGCGTTACCCCGAGGGGCGAAGTCTACGAGCAGTACTTC.